One sample yielded the 21 T cell receptor beta chains listed below, sequenced in a study of blood T cell repertoires in COVID-19. Profiled with immunoSEQ multiplex PCR; TCRdb holds only in-frame clones, not every one. The sample yields fewer than 350,000 clones, around nine tenths seen once. The sequenced sample was PBMCs or T cells enriched from blood (not recorded which). The receptors come from a woman between 35 and 50 years old who had recovered from COVID-19.

This clone was counted a few times. This chain uses TRBV13 with TRBJ2-1; 9 bases agree with TRBD2. The V segment lost 5 bases and the J segment 3 bases; nucleotides outside the gene matches: 11. In germline, CDR1 is PRHDT, CDR2 FYEKMQ (reference sequence). This CDR3 spans 17 amino acids. The CDR3 DNA reads TGTGCCAGCAGCCATAACCCTCGGCGGGAGGGCTACAATGAGCAGTTCTTC. Residues: CASSHNPRREGYNEQFF.

The chain uses TRBV27 and TRBJ1-1; 9 bases align to TRBD1. The CDR3 contains 14 residues. CDR1 is MNHEY, CDR2 SMNVEV, per germline (reference sequence). V was pared by 6 bases and J by 2 bases, with 4 bases of the junction left unmatched. DNA for the CDR3: TGTGCCAGCAGCTCGACAGGGGGAAACACTGAAGCTTTCTTT. Translating gives CASSSTGGNTEAFF.

The chain couples TRBV4-3 to TRBJ2-6; 10 bases match TRBD1. With 4 bases clipped from V and 1 base from J, the junction kept 7 bases outside the gene matches. The germline V gene has CDR1 LGHNA and CDR2 YSLEER. The CDR3 loop spans 18 amino acids. The CDR3 DNA is TGCGCCAGCAGCCCCCGGGACAGGGGATCGTCTGGGGCCAACGTCCTGACTTTC. Its translation is CASSPRDRGSSGANVLTF.

The chain couples TRBV7-6 to TRBJ2-7; a possible D gene is TRBD1 (6 bases). The CDR3 extends over 15 amino acids. CDR1 SGHVS and CDR2 FNYEAQ come from the germline V gene. The V end was cut by 1 base, the J end by 4 bases, with 14 bases between. CDR3 coding DNA: TGTGCCAGCAGCTTAGAGATAGGGACAACTTACGAGCAGTACTTC. Translating it yields CASSLEIGTTYEQYF.

The count of this clone is one. The CDR3 sequence: CASSQIGNNKKYTVQSQYF. In DNA form, the CDR3 reads TGCGCCAGCAGTCAAATCGGGAACAACAAAAAATACACAGTTCAGTCCCAGTACTTC. The chain uses TRBV23-1 and TRBJ2-5; TRBD2 is a possible D gene (5 bases). TRBV23-1 is an ORF; its function is uncertain. Trimming took 2 bases from V and 9 from J, leaving 31 bases between them. The CDR3 consists of 19 residues.

This chain joins TRBV28 and TRBJ2-7; 7 positions match TRBD2. The CDR3 is made up of 15 amino acids. The junction had 12 bases not matched to a gene; V was cut back by 8 bases and J by 2 bases. Germline V gene data show CDR1 as MDHEN and CDR2 as SYDVKM. CDR3 in amino acids: CASRFGLERPYEQYF. DNA of the CDR3: TGTGCCAGCCGATTTGGACTAGAAAGACCCTACGAGCAGTACTTC.

This chain uses TRBV28 with TRBJ2-1, with D possibly matching TRBD2 (5 bases). This CDR3 has 16 amino acids. CDR1 and CDR2 from the germline V gene are MDHEN and SYDVKM. V was trimmed by 4 bases and J by 8 bases, leaving 21 bases between them. Here the CDR3 reads CASSSPTSITSYEQFF. In nucleotides, the CDR3 is TGTGCCAGCAGTTCTCCTACTAGTATTACAAGCTATGAGCAGTTCTTC. Looking up the rest from reference TRBV28 and TRBJ2-1 gives the full variable domain: DVKVTQSSRYLVKRTGEKVFLECVQDMDHENMFWYRQDPGLGLRLIYFSYDVKMKEKGDIPEGYSVSREKKERFSLILESASTNQTSMYLCASSSPTSITSYEQFFGPGTRLTVL.

The chain joins TRBV11-3 to TRBJ2-2, with 14 bases lining up with TRBD2. The CDR3 totals 18 residues. Germline V gene data show CDR1 as SGHNT and CDR2 as YENEEA. V gave up 7 bases and J gave up 4 bases; unmatched junction bases: 11. The CDR3 sequence is CASTGGLAGGGGTGELFF. The CDR3 nucleotides read TGTGCCAGCACCGGCGGACTAGCGGGAGGAGGGGGCACCGGGGAGCTGTTTTTT.

This sequence joins TRBV7-2 and TRBJ2-2; 12 nucleotides match TRBD2. The CDR3 runs to 17 residues. Losses at the gene ends were 5 bases for V and 5 bases for J; bases not matched to a gene: 9. CDR1 is SGHTA, CDR2 FQGNSA, per germline. CDR3: CASSPPTSGSWTGELFF. Here the CDR3 DNA reads TGTGCCAGCAGCCCACCGACTAGCGGGAGTTGGACCGGGGAGCTGTTTTTT.

The V gene is TRBV6-5, the J gene TRBJ1-1, with D perhaps matching TRBD1 (5 bases). Germline values: CDR1 MNHEY, CDR2 SVGAGI. Trimming took 1 base from V and 0 from J, leaving 9 bases between them. The CDR3 totals 15 residues. The CDR3 region has the DNA TGTGCCAGCAGTTACTTAGACAGCTTGAACACTGAAGCTTTCTTT. Protein product: CASSYLDSLNTEAFF.

CDR3 sequence reads: CATSLGGTQTYEQYF. The CDR3, as DNA: TGTGCCACCTCCTTGGGGGGAACACAAACCTACGAGCAGTACTTC. This sequence joins TRBV3-1 (or the pseudogene TRBV3-2) and TRBJ2-7; D is possibly TRBD2 (6 bases). CDR3 size: 15 residues. The V gene lost 10 bases and the J gene lost 2 bases, with 21 bases spanning the gap. Germline lookup yields CDR1 LGHDT and CDR2 YNNKEL (reference sequence).

Comments on this clone: The sample has other DNA sequences that encode this CDR3 too. The V and J genes are TRBV29-1 and TRBJ1-1, with D maybe TRBD1 (6 bases). V dropped 7 bases and J dropped 0 bases, with 9 bases sitting between them. The CDR3 runs 12 residues. Per the germline V gene, CDR1 is SQVTM and CDR2 is ANQGSEA. CDR3 region: CSGGQLNTEAFF. In nucleotides, the CDR3 is TGCAGCGGCGGACAGTTGAACACTGAAGCTTTCTTT. Combining the CDR3 with reference TRBV29-1 and TRBJ1-1 gives the whole variable domain SAVISQKPSRDICQRGTSLTIQCQVDSQVTMMFWYRQQPGQSLTLIATANQGSEATYESGFVIDKFPISRPNLTFSTLTVSNMSPEDSSIYLCSGGQLNTEAFFGQGTRLTVV.

V gene TRBV28 combines with J gene TRBJ2-7; 7 bases map to TRBD1. Unmatched junction bases numbered 13, after V lost 3 bases and J lost 2 bases. The CDR3 is made up of 17 amino acids. From germline, CDR1 is MDHEN and CDR2 SYDVKM. The chain's CDR3 is CASSLARDDRDPYEQYF. CDR3 coding DNA: TGTGCCAGCAGTTTGGCCAGAGATGACAGGGACCCCTACGAGCAGTACTTC. The full variable domain, its missing parts supplied by reference TRBV28 and TRBJ2-7, is DVKVTQSSRYLVKRTGEKVFLECVQDMDHENMFWYRQDPGLGLRLIYFSYDVKMKEKGDIPEGYSVSREKKERFSLILESASTNQTSMYLCASSLARDDRDPYEQYFGPGTRLTVT.

J is TRBJ2-1 and V is TRBV7-2, with D possibly TRBD2 on 5 matching bases. Trimming removed 6 bases from V and 10 bases from J, with 16 bases in between. The CDR3 loop spans 13 amino acids. Germline V gene sequence: CDR1 SGHTA, CDR2 FQGNSA. CDR3 DNA: TGTGCCAGCAGGTCCGGGGTTAAAACAGAGCAGTTCTTC. Translation: CASRSGVKTEQFF.

The chain uses TRBV7-2 and TRBJ2-7; 9 nucleotides align to TRBD1. The germline CDR1 and CDR2 sequences are SGHTA and FQGNSA. J was trimmed by 4 bases and V by 1 base; bases with no gene match: 5. The CDR3 has 15 amino acids. CDR3: CASSLDAGQGYEQYF. The CDR3 bases are TGTGCCAGCAGCTTAGATGCGGGACAGGGATACGAGCAGTACTTC.

This chain links TRBV5-5 with TRBJ2-5; D unclear. Germline V CDR1 and CDR2: SGHKS, YYEKEE (reference sequence). The ends were cut back, 0 bases at V and 2 bases at J, with 11 bases in the middle. The CDR3 is 15 amino acids. The CDR3 DNA follows: TGTGCCAGCAGCTTGGTCTCCGCAGATCAAGAGACCCAGTACTTC. Translating it yields CASSLVSADQETQYF.

The chain recombines TRBV9 with TRBJ1-4; perhaps TRBD1 as D (6 bases). The CDR3 has 15 amino acids. Germline CDR1 SGDLS, CDR2 YYNGEE. V was shortened by 1 base and J by 4 bases, with 11 bases between the two germline ends. In nucleotides, the CDR3 is TGTGCCAGCAGCGTACTTCAGGGGAATAATGAAAAACTGTTTTTT. Translated, it gives CASSVLQGNNEKLFF.

V is TRBV28 and J is TRBJ2-1; possible D gene TRBD2, 6 bases. The CDR3 loop spans 16 amino acids. V lost 3 bases and J lost 8, with 20 bases in between. Germline CDR1 MDHEN, CDR2 SYDVKM. The CDR3 bases are TGTGCCAGCAGTTTCGGGGGTGCCCCCGCCAGGGATGAGCAGTTCTTC. This gives the protein CASSFGGAPARDEQFF.

The V call is TRBV7-9, the J call TRBJ2-2; the D gene is possibly TRBD1 (5 bases). V was clipped by 0 bases and J by 4 bases, with 18 bases between them. This CDR3 has 18 residues. Germline CDR1 SEHNR, CDR2 FQNEAQ (reference sequence). The CDR3 coding sequence is TGTGCCAGCAGCTTAGCGCGGAGCCAGGGTTTCATCACCGGGGAGCTGTTTTTT. This gives the protein CASSLARSQGFITGELFF.

The chain combines TRBV18 with TRBJ1-2, with 10 bases matching TRBD1. J gave up 8 bases and V 1 base, and 10 bases lay outside the gene matches. CDR3 length equals 16 residues. Germline CDR1 and CDR2: KGHSH and LQKENI. The CDR3 DNA reads as TGTGCCAGCTCACCACAACCGGGACAGGGGACAGAAGGCTACACCTTC. Protein: CASSPQPGQGTEGYTF.

The count of this clone is one. This chain links TRBV4-3 with TRBJ1-4; D ambiguous. Germline values: CDR1 LGHNA, CDR2 YSLEER. The V end lost 4 bases, the J end lost 0 bases, and 15 bases lay between the germline ends. The CDR3 covers 17 residues. Here the CDR3 DNA reads TGCGCCAGCAGCCGAGGCTGGAGCGGGGCAACTAATGAAAAACTGTTTTTT. It is translated as CASSRGWSGATNEKLFF.